The T cell receptor (beta chain) described here comes from a study of cytomegalovirus exposure and HLA in healthy donors. With 60 Vbeta and 13 Jbeta primers, the PCR was carried out. The table came from immunoSEQ multiplex PCR; TCRdb's copy has only in-frame clones and leaves some out. The table shows a few hundred thousand clones, with 70% to 90% occurring only once. J lost 0 bases, V lost 5 bases, and 3 bases had no gene match. The CDR3 is 15 amino acids. Germline lookup yields CDR1 ENHRY and CDR2 SYGVKD. Sample: PBMCs. The chain links TRBV10-3 to TRBJ2-2, with 7 nucleotides matching TRBD1. This receptor was obtained from a woman aged 18-29 years in good health and CMV-seronegative. CDR3 amino acids: CAISKTGANTGELFF. CDR3 sequence (DNA): TGTGCCATCAGTAAAACAGGGGCGAACACCGGGGAGCTGTTTTTT.